This TCR beta chain was sequenced during a study of response to subunit inactivated influenza vaccine (dated 2018 in TCRdb). General notes on the study: Deep quantitative profiling of the T cell receptor repertoire was used in the study to follow responses to a trivalent subunit inactivated influenza vaccine.

The library relied on RT-PCR. Sequencing instrument: Illumina HiSeq 2500. TCRdb reanalyzed the raw reads on its own, using fastp at Q25 for trimming and MiXCR for clone calling, and kept in-frame beta chains. Each record represents a unique CDR3 protein, reported with the most common genes and DNA among its rows. In this sample the table shows 400,000 to 550,000 distinct CDR3 sequences, less than 30% of which occur a single time. Around 1.8% of the sample is taken by the ten largest. The investigation overall reported the following: The authors proposed that each seasonal influenza vaccination may bring in only a limited number of new T cells.

On this clonotype: The antigen this receptor binds is unknown. Qualities for individual bases were not recorded, and no much larger clone is one base off.

Inclusive of the bounding cysteine and phenylalanine, the CDR3 is 13 residues long. Left in the record is the CDR3 DNA by itself, 39 bases read in frame from the first base. The CDR1 and CDR2 encoded by the germline V gene (reference sequence) are LNHNV and YYDKDF. V is shortened by 8 bases, J by 1 base, and the region joining them spans 12 bases. Source: CD4+ T cells sorted from PBMCs, taken roughly 5 days after vaccination. The rearranged chain carries TRBV15 and TRBJ2-7, with an unclear D gene assignment. This sequence was found in a man aged 50 or older who received an inactivated influenza vaccine. Donor details come from another sample of the same person, matched by shared clones. The nucleotide sequence reads as follows: TGTGCCACCTCGAATAGTTTGTCCTACGAGCAGTACTTC. Translation gives CATSNSLSYEQYF.